The 24 T cell receptor beta chains listed next were all sequenced from one sample in a study of T-cell memory formation after mild COVID-19. Each CDR3 protein gets one entry after TCRdb re-called the 5' RACE reads with MiXCR. Among about 130,000 distinct CDR3 sequences listed, more than 15% were seen once. The sample taken for sequencing was PBMCs or a T cell subset sorted from them (not recorded which). The receptors were gathered from a man between 18 and 35 years old who had mild COVID-19 (a few samples of this study predate the infection). Cell type and time point are not known.

The genes are TRBV20-1 and TRBJ2-3, with D possibly TRBD1 on 6 matching bases. Trimming took 5 bases from V and 7 from J, leaving 13 bases between them. This CDR3 region has 12 residues. The germline V gene has CDR1 DFQATT and CDR2 SNEGSKA (reference sequence). The CDR3 loop is CSAPQQGHTQYF. The CDR3 region has the DNA TGCAGTGCTCCTCAACAGGGACATACGCAGTATTTT.

This rearrangement joins TRBV7-2 to TRBJ2-3, with unresolved D. The CDR3 sequence is 13 residues long. Trimming cost V 0 bases and J 4 bases, with 5 bases left between them. Looked up from germline, CDR1 is SGHTA and CDR2 is FQGNSA. The CDR3 DNA follows: TGTGCCAGCAGCTTAGCGTTACCAGATACGCAGTATTTT. Protein product: CASSLALPDTQYF.

In this sample, this clonotype turned up many times. The rearrangement links TRBV7-2 to TRBJ2-2; no reliable D call. There are 14 residues in the CDR3. Germline CDR1 SGHTA, CDR2 FQGNSA. The ends were cut back, 3 bases at V and 1 base at J, with 6 bases in the middle. CDR3 residues: CASSFSLNTGELFF. DNA of the CDR3: TGTGCCAGCAGCTTTTCATTGAACACCGGGGAGCTGTTTTTT.

The rearrangement uses TRBV11-2 and TRBJ1-1, with 11 bases that match TRBD1. V was pared by 5 bases and J by 5 bases, with 4 bases of the junction left unmatched. CDR3 size: 14 residues. Germline-derived CDR1 and CDR2 are SGHAT and FQNNGV. Here the CDR3 reads CASSIGTGGTEAFF. The DNA for the CDR3 is TGTGCCAGCAGCATAGGGACAGGGGGGACTGAAGCTTTCTTT.

This clonotype turned up a few times. J is TRBJ2-3 and V is TRBV6-5, with no clear D. Germline-derived CDR1 and CDR2 are MNHEY and SVGAGI. The CDR3 contains 15 residues. Trimming shortened V by 0 bases and J by 2 bases, and 9 bases separated the two germline ends. This CDR3 is CASSYSIAYTDTQYF. The CDR3 DNA sequence: TGTGCCAGCAGTTACTCGATTGCGTACACAGATACGCAGTATTTT.

This clonotype has a handful of counts. V is TRBV5-6 and J is TRBJ2-2; maybe TRBD1 (5 bases). Trimming removed 4 bases from V and 3 bases from J, with 16 bases in between. The germline CDR1 and CDR2 sequences are SGHDT and YYEEEE. This CDR3 contains 16 residues. The CDR3 DNA reads as TGTGCCAGCAGCCCGCCGCTGACAGTCCACACCGGGGAGCTGTTTTTT. It is translated as CASSPPLTVHTGELFF.

The chain has TRBV12-3 or TRBV12-4 and TRBJ1-5; tentative D call: TRBD1 (6 bases). Between the trimmed V and J ends, which lost 5 bases and 6 bases, there was a span of 17 bases. The CDR3 covers 15 residues. CDR3: CASSPRGARGQPQHF. The CDR3 DNA reads TGTGCCAGCAGTCCCCGGGGGGCTAGGGGTCAGCCCCAGCATTTT.

DNA of the CDR3: TGCGCCAGCTGCGCGCGGGGGGGCACTGAAGCTTTCTTT. Amino acid sequence: CASCARGGTEAFF. The V gene is TRBV4-3, the J gene TRBJ1-1, with D perhaps matching TRBD1 (5 bases). CDR1 and CDR2 (germline): LGHNA, YSLEER. V was pared by 8 bases and J by 4 bases, with 14 bases between. There are 13 residues in the CDR3.

This clonotype was counted only a few times. The rearrangement links TRBV12-3 or TRBV12-4 to TRBJ1-2; D may be TRBD1 (5 bases). V lost 3 bases, J lost 4 bases, and 9 bases lay in between. This CDR3 contains 13 residues. The CDR3 coding sequence is TGTGCCAGCAGTTTTGAGGGGAGCTATGGCTACACCTTC. Amino acid sequence: CASSFEGSYGYTF.

This chain connects TRBV7-2 to TRBJ1-5; the D gene is possibly TRBD1 (6 bases). The germline V gene has CDR1 SGHTA and CDR2 FQGNSA. This CDR3 region has 15 residues. Trimming took 6 bases from V and 7 from J, leaving 19 bases between them. The CDR3 reads CASRPSSGRGQPQHF. For the CDR3, the DNA is TGTGCCAGCAGGCCCTCGTCTGGGAGGGGGCAGCCCCAGCATTTT.

This clonotype was picked up a small number of times. The chain couples TRBV4-3 to TRBJ2-3; D is unclear. Trimming cost V 0 bases and J 4 bases, with 5 bases left between them. CDR3 length equals 13 residues. Germline values: CDR1 LGHNA, CDR2 YSLEER. The CDR3 nucleotides are TGCGCCAGCAGCCAAGATTGGTCAGATACGCAGTATTTT. This translates into CASSQDWSDTQYF.

In this sample, this clonotype turned up a few times. The V gene is TRBV19, the J gene TRBJ1-4, with D maybe TRBD1 (5 bases). This CDR3 has 12 residues. Germline assignment: CDR1 LNHDA and CDR2 SQIVND (reference sequence). Deletions cut 6 bases from V and 8 bases from J, with 10 bases between. DNA for the CDR3: TGTGCCAGTAGGGGGGATGGAGAAAAACTGTTTTTT. This gives the protein CASRGDGEKLFF.

This chain uses TRBV4-1 with TRBJ1-5, with a weak D call TRBD1 (5 bases). The CDR3 runs to 14 residues. Per the germline V gene, CDR1 is MGHRA and CDR2 is YSYEKL. V was cut by 3 bases and J by 9 bases, with 15 bases left in between. CDR3 residues: CASSQLGAVSPQHF. For the CDR3, the DNA is TGCGCCAGCAGCCAGTTAGGGGCCGTTTCGCCCCAGCATTTT.

This clonotype was seen at least ten times. The chain couples TRBV4-2 to TRBJ2-5; TRBD2 agrees at 13 bases. The trim removed 0 bases at V and 0 bases at J, leaving 4 bases unmatched. CDR1 LGHNA and CDR2 YNFKEQ come from the germline V gene. This CDR3 contains 18 residues. CDR3 sequence reads: CASSQEETSGGYQETQYF. As DNA, the CDR3 is TGTGCCAGCAGCCAAGAGGAGACTAGCGGGGGGTACCAAGAGACCCAGTACTTC.

The genes are TRBV20-1 and TRBJ2-1; the D gene is possibly TRBD1 (6 bases). This CDR3 has 13 residues. Germline CDR1 is DFQATT and CDR2 is SNEGSKA (reference sequence). V was cut by 5 bases and J by 1 base, with 9 bases left in between. The CDR3 loop reads CSAPGASYNEQFF. DNA of the CDR3: TGCAGTGCTCCAGGGGCTTCCTACAATGAGCAGTTCTTC.

This clonotype was seen a handful of times. This rearrangement joins TRBV20-1 to TRBJ1-5; possibly TRBD1 for D (6 bases). Deletions cut 3 bases from V and 5 bases from J, with 14 bases between. The CDR3 spans 14 residues. The germline CDR1 and CDR2 sequences are DFQATT and SNEGSKA (reference sequence). The CDR3 sequence is CSASVQQGYQPQHF. DNA for the CDR3: TGCAGTGCTAGTGTCCAACAGGGTTATCAGCCCCAGCATTTT.

This clonotype turned up a few times. J is TRBJ1-1 and V is TRBV10-1, with unresolved D. CDR1 WNHNN and CDR2 SYGVQD come from the germline V gene (reference sequence). Deletions cut 0 bases from V and 6 bases from J, with 11 bases between. This CDR3 comprises 14 residues. The CDR3 here is CASSESGFPAEAFF. The CDR3 DNA reads as TGCGCCAGCAGTGAGTCGGGGTTCCCAGCTGAAGCTTTCTTT.

In this sample, this clonotype turned up many times. The V and J genes are TRBV12-3 or TRBV12-4 and TRBJ1-1; D remains ambiguous. V was shortened by 7 bases and J by 4 bases, with 16 bases between the two germline ends. This CDR3 comprises 14 residues. The chain's CDR3 is CASKLDPRSTEAFF. The CDR3, as DNA: TGTGCCAGCAAACTAGACCCCCGGAGCACTGAAGCTTTCTTT.

V is TRBV7-2 and J is TRBJ2-7; 7 positions agree with TRBD1. Looked up from germline, CDR1 is SGHTA and CDR2 is FQGNSA. Trimming removed 5 bases from V and 6 bases from J; junction bases left unmatched: 4. CDR3 size: 12 residues. The CDR3 nucleotides are TGTGCCAGCAGCACCTACAGGGGCGAGCAGTACTTC. This codes for CASSTYRGEQYF.

This sequence joins TRBV7-8 and TRBJ2-2, with 10 bases aligning to TRBD2. Germline CDR1 and CDR2: SGHVS and FQNEAQ. The trim removed 2 bases at V and 5 bases at J, leaving 17 bases unmatched. This CDR3 contains 20 residues. CDR3 amino acids: CASSLPPGAAGGRKTGELFF. CDR3 coding DNA: TGTGCCAGCAGCTTACCCCCCGGGGCAGCGGGGGGGCGGAAAACCGGGGAGCTGTTTTTT.

This clonotype was detected a few times. The chain recombines TRBV12-3 or TRBV12-4 with TRBJ2-7; D ambiguous. The CDR3 is 15 residues long. V was pared by 6 bases and J by 1 base, with 16 bases between. CDR3 coding DNA: TGTGCCAGCAGGATCGGACCCGTGCAGTCCTACGAGCAGTACTTC. This codes for CASRIGPVQSYEQYF.

This clonotype was found a few times. The J gene is TRBJ1-5, the V gene TRBV6-6, with TRBD1 matching 7 bases. Per the germline V gene, CDR1 is MNHNY and CDR2 is SVGAGI (reference sequence). After removal of 6 bases from V and 2 bases from J, the junction contained 10 bases not matched to a gene. The length of the CDR3 is 16 residues. The CDR3 coding sequence is TGTGCCAGCAGCGGCAGGTCAGGGGGTGGCAATCAGCCCCAGCATTTT. This gives the protein CASSGRSGGGNQPQHF.

The V call is TRBV12-3 or TRBV12-4, the J call TRBJ2-5, with TRBD2 identical over 10 bases. The trim removed 8 bases at V and 5 bases at J, leaving 8 bases unmatched. The CDR3 runs to 14 residues. The CDR3 bases are TGTGCCAGCGGTAGCGGGGGGAGTCGGGAGACCCAGTACTTC. Protein: CASGSGGSRETQYF.

The rearrangement links TRBV5-1 to TRBJ1-2; D is possibly TRBD1 (5 bases). With 0 bases removed from V and 1 base from J, the gap between germline ends came to 10 bases. Looked up from germline, CDR1 is SGHRS and CDR2 is YFSETQ. CDR3 length: 15 residues. The CDR3 nucleotides read TGCGCCAGCAGCTTGGAACCGGGGGTTAACTATGGCTACACCTTC. Translating it yields CASSLEPGVNYGYTF.